This paragraph reports one T cell receptor (beta chain). The sample belongs to a study of control samples from healthy donors and cancer patients. Only in-frame clones appear in the TCRdb table, and some are missing; sequencing was by immunoSEQ multiplex PCR. This table has some 120,000 clones, over 75% appearing once. CDR3 length equals 11 residues. Trimming removed 6 bases at V and 13 bases at J, with 15 bases between. The source of this sequence is a man aged 18 to 29 in good health. The chain has TRBV12-3 or TRBV12-4 and TRBJ1-2, with a possible D match to TRBD1 (5 bases). Sequences were obtained from blood. The CDR3 sequence: CASSLGQGSTF. CDR3 nucleotide sequence: TGTGCCAGCAGCCTGGGGCAGGGAAGCACCTTC.